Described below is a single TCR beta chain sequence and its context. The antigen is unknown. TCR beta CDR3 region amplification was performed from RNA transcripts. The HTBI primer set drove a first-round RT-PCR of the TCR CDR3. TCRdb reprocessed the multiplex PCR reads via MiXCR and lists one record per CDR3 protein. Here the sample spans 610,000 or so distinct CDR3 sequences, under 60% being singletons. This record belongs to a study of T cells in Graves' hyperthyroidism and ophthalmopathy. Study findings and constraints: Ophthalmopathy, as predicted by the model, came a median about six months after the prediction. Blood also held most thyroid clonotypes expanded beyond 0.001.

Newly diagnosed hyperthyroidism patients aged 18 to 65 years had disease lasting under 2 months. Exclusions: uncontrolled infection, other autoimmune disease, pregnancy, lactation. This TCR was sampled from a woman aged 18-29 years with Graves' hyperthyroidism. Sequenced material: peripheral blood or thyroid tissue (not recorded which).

CDR3 bases: TGCGCCAGCAGCTCGGGACTAGCGGTCTTCCAAGAGACCCAGTACTTC. Translation gives CASSSGLAVFQETQYF. The V call is TRBV5-1, the J call TRBJ2-5, with 11 nucleotides matching TRBD2. The CDR3 sequence is 16 residues long. In germline, CDR1 is SGHRS, CDR2 YFSETQ. V lost 3 bases, J lost 1 base, and 5 bases stayed unmatched.